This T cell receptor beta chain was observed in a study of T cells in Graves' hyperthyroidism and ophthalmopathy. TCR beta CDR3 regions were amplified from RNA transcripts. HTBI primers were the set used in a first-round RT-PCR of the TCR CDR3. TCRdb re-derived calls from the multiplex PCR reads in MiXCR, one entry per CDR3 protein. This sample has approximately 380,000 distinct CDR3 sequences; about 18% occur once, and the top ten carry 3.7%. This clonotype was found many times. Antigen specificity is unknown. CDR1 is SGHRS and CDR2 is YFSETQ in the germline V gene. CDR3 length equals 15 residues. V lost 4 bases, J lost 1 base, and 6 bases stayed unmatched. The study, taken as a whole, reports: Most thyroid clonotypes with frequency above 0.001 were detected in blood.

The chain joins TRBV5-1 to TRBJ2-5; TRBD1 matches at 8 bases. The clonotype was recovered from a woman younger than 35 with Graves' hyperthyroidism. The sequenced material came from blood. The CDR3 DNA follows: TGCGCCAGCAGCCAGTCAGGGGGCCGCCAAGAGACCCAGTACTTC. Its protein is CASSQSGGRQETQYF.